This paragraph covers one TCR beta chain sequence. The data were obtained in a study of blood T cell repertoires in COVID-19. For the study at large: Some COVID-19 samples were acute and others convalescent; all came from the United States, Italy and Spain. T cells, B-cell-depleted T cells, or PBMCs supplied cDNA or gDNA.

The CDR3 length is 17 residues. V shed 6 bases, J shed 2 bases, and the junction held 12 bases outside the gene matches. Germline V gives CDR1 MNHEY, CDR2 SMNVEV (reference sequence). In the source study's methods: From reference gene primer amplification, estimates of nucleated cell counts were derived. Clones were sequenced by immunoSEQ multiplex PCR, and TCRdb holds only the in-frame ones, with some missing. Clone size and the V and J calls come from that table; the DNA yielded D and trimming. The data show some 150,000 clones, roughly 89% seen once. The sample was peripheral blood. The rearrangement links TRBV27 to TRBJ2-5; 10 bases match TRBD2. The receptor was isolated from a woman between 35 and 50 years old with acute or convalescent COVID-19. This chain's CDR3 is CASREGLKRGGQETQYF. The CDR3 DNA reads as TGTGCCAGCAGAGAGGGGTTAAAGCGGGGGGGACAAGAGACCCAGTACTTC.